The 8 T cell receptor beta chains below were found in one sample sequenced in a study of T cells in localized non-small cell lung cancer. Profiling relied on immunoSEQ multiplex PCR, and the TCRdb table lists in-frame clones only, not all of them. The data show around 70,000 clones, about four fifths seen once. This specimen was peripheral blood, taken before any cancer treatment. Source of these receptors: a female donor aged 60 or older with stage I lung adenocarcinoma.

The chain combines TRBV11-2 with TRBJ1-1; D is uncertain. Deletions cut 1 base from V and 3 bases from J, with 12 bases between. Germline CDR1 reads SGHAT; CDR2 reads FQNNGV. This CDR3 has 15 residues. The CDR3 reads CASSLVGEKDTEAFF. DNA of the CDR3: TGTGCCAGCAGCTTAGTCGGGGAGAAGGACACTGAAGCTTTCTTT. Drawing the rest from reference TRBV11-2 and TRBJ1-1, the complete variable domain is EAGVAQSPRYKIIEKRQSVAFWCNPISGHATLYWYQQILGQGPKLLIQFQNNGVVDDSQLPKDRFSAERLKGVDSTLKIQPAKLEDSAVYLCASSLVGEKDTEAFFGQGTRLTVV.

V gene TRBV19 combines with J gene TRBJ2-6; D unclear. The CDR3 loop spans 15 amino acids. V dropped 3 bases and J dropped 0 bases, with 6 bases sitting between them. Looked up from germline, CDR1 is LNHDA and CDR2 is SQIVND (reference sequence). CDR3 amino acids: CASSMRSSGANVLTF. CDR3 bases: TGTGCCAGTAGTATGAGGAGCTCTGGGGCCAACGTCCTGACTTTC.

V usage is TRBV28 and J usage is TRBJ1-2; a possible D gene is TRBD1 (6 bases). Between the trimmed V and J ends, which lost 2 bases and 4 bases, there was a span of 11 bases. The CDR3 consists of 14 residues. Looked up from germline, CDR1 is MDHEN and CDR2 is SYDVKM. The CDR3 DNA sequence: TGTGCCAGCAGTTTAGTCACAGGGACCTATGGCTACACCTTC. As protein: CASSLVTGTYGYTF.

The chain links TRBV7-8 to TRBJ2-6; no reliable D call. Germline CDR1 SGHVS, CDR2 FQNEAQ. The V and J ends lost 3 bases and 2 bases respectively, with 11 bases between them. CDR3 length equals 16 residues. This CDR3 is CASSLAPDTGANVLTF. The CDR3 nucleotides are TGTGCCAGCAGCTTGGCCCCGGATACTGGGGCCAACGTCCTGACTTTC.

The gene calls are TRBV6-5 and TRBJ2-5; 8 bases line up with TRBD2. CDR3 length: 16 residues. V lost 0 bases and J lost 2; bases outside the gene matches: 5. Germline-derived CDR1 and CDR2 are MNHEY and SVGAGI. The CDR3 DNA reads TGTGCCAGCAGTTACTCGATCCCGGGGGGGCAAGAGACCCAGTACTTC. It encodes CASSYSIPGGQETQYF.

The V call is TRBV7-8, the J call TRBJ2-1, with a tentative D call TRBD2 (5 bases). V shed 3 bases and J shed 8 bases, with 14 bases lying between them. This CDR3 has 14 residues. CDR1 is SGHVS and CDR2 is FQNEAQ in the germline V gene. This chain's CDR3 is CASSFGFGVHEQFF. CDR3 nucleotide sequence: TGTGCCAGCAGCTTCGGGTTCGGGGTCCATGAGCAGTTCTTC.

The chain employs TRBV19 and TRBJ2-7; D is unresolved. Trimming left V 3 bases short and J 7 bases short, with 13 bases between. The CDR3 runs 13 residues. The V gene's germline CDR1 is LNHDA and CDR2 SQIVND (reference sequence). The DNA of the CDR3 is TGTGCCAGTAGTATGTCATCCTTCCGTGAGCAGTACTTC. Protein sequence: CASSMSSFREQYF. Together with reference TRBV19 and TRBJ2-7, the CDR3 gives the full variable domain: DGGITQSPKYLFRKEGQNVTLSCEQNLNHDAMYWYRQDPGQGLRLIYYSQIVNDFQKGDIAEGYSVSREKKESFPLTVTSAQKNPTAFYLCASSMSSFREQYFGPGTRLTVT.

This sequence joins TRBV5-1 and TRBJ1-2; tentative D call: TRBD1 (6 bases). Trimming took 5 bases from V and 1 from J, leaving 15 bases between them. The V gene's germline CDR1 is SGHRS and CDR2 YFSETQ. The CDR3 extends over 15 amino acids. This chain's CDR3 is CASSYGTPSNYGYTF. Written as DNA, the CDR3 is TGCGCCAGCAGTTACGGGACACCCAGTAACTATGGCTACACCTTC. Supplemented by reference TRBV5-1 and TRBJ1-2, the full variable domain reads KAGVTQTPRYLIKTRGQQVTLSCSPISGHRSVSWYQQTPGQGLQFLFEYFSETQRNKGNFPGRFSGRQFSNSRSEMNVSTLELGDSALYLCASSYGTPSNYGYTFGSGTRLTVV.